This record looks at one TCR beta chain sequence and its context. Its antigen is not known. The data stem from a study of cytotoxic CD8 clonotypes in ibrutinib-treated CLL. Study findings and constraints: Progressing and sustained-remission patients had different sampling times.

In germline, CDR1 is WSHSY, CDR2 SAAADI. Trimming took off 3 bases at V and 1 base at J, with 9 bases between the two ends. The CDR3 has 14 residues. Method: immunoSEQ multiplex PCR; TCRdb's copy keeps in-frame clones and lacks some. The sample gives about 60,000 clones, approximately 54% of which show up once; roughly a quarter is in the top ten. Sequenced material: PBMCs, taken at disease progression, from a patient treated with ibrutinib. This TCR derives from a human donor with chronic lymphocytic leukemia. This chain uses TRBV10-2 with TRBJ1-2; D is uncertain. In DNA form, the CDR3 reads TGCGCCAGCAGTGACAAGGGCCTTAACTATGGCTACACCTTC. Amino acid sequence: CASSDKGLNYGYTF.